Listed below are T cell receptor beta chains from one sample, sequenced in a study of shared clonotypes between healthy human individuals. TCRdb's copy holds only in-frame clones and misses some; the assay was immunoSEQ multiplex PCR. The sample lists 2 million to 2.5 million clones; around 95% were seen once. Input material: naive CD4+ T cells sorted from blood. All receptors derive from a man between 18 and 35 years old in good health. Both conserved end residues are part of each CDR3. The order of the fields is J gene, D gene, V gene, CDR3 length, clone size, CDR3 protein, CDR3 DNA. A D gene is named only where the DNA matches it firmly. Rows may omit the clone size; those that give it use once, few, many or a size class.

j_gene: TRBJ2-4; d_gene: TRBD2; v_gene: TRBV7-9; len: 14; abundance: -; CDR3aa: CASSPGGGADIQYF; CDR3nt: TGTGCCAGCAGCCCAGGCGGGGGGGCAGACATTCAGTACTTC
j_gene: TRBJ2-5; d_gene: TRBD1; v_gene: TRBV5-1; len: 14; abundance: -; CDR3aa: CASSQGDRGKTQYF; CDR3nt: TGCGCCAGCAGCCAGGGAGACAGGGGAAAGACCCAGTACTTC
j_gene: TRBJ2-1; d_gene: -; v_gene: TRBV7-9; len: 14; abundance: -; CDR3aa: CASSLDGGYNEQFF; CDR3nt: TGTGCCAGCAGCCTCGATGGGGGCTACAATGAGCAGTTCTTC
j_gene: TRBJ2-1; d_gene: -; v_gene: TRBV7-7; len: 14; abundance: once; CDR3aa: CASSLRQGGYEQFF; CDR3nt: TGTGCTAGCAGCTTACGTCAGGGCGGGTATGAGCAGTTCTTC
j_gene: TRBJ2-7; d_gene: -; v_gene: TRBV18; len: 14; abundance: -; CDR3aa: CASSPPANPHEQYF; CDR3nt: TGTGCCAGCTCACCACCGGCAAACCCCCACGAGCAGTACTTC
j_gene: TRBJ1-5; d_gene: -; v_gene: TRBV2; len: 13; abundance: -; CDR3aa: CASRRIQDQPQHF; CDR3nt: TGTGCCAGCAGGAGAATTCAAGATCAGCCCCAGCATTTT
j_gene: TRBJ2-3; d_gene: -; v_gene: TRBV20-1; len: 11; abundance: -; CDR3aa: CSARDIPLEYF; CDR3nt: TGCAGTGCTAGAGATATCCCATTGGAGTATTTT
j_gene: TRBJ2-3; d_gene: TRBD2; v_gene: TRBV27; len: 17; abundance: -; CDR3aa: CASSFAGLADSTDTQYF; CDR3nt: TGTGCCAGCAGTTTCGCCGGACTAGCGGACAGCACAGATACGCAGTATTTT
j_gene: TRBJ2-7; d_gene: -; v_gene: TRBV10-2; len: 9; abundance: -; CDR3aa: CASSAEQYF; CDR3nt: TGCGCCAGCAGTGCGGAGCAGTACTTC
j_gene: TRBJ2-1; d_gene: -; v_gene: TRBV15; len: 14; abundance: -; CDR3aa: CATSRPQGTSEQFF; CDR3nt: TGTGCCACCAGCAGACCCCAGGGAACCAGTGAGCAGTTCTTC
j_gene: TRBJ2-7; d_gene: -; v_gene: TRBV19; len: 11; abundance: -; CDR3aa: CASSIVAEQYF; CDR3nt: TGTGCCAGTAGTATTGTCGCAGAGCAGTACTTC
j_gene: TRBJ2-1; d_gene: TRBD2; v_gene: TRBV11-2; len: 17; abundance: -; CDR3aa: CASSTYSGRVSYNEQFF; CDR3nt: TGTGCCAGCAGCACCTACAGCGGGAGGGTTTCCTACAATGAGCAGTTCTTC
j_gene: TRBJ2-3; d_gene: TRBD2; v_gene: TRBV7-2; len: 16; abundance: -; CDR3aa: CASSLSGSGRWDTQYF; CDR3nt: TGTGCCAGCAGCTTAAGTGGTAGCGGGAGATGGGATACGCAGTATTTT
j_gene: TRBJ2-7; d_gene: TRBD2; v_gene: TRBV4-2; len: 16; abundance: -; CDR3aa: CASSPDQAGGIYEQYF; CDR3nt: TGTGCCAGCAGCCCCGATCAAGCGGGGGGCATCTACGAGCAGTACTTC
j_gene: TRBJ2-2; d_gene: -; v_gene: TRBV5-6; len: 15; abundance: -; CDR3aa: CASSLFGLNTGELFF; CDR3nt: TGTGCCAGCAGCTTGTTTGGGCTGAACACCGGGGAGCTGTTTTTT
j_gene: TRBJ1-1; d_gene: TRBD1; v_gene: TRBV6-6; len: 14; abundance: once; CDR3aa: CASRDSTGYTEAFF; CDR3nt: TGTGCCAGCAGGGACTCGACAGGGTACACTGAAGCTTTCTTT
j_gene: TRBJ2-1; d_gene: -; v_gene: TRBV30; len: 16; abundance: -; CDR3aa: CAWSVIGGGMIYEQFF; CDR3nt: TGTGCCTGGAGTGTAATTGGGGGCGGGATGATCTATGAGCAGTTCTTC
j_gene: TRBJ2-2; d_gene: -; v_gene: TRBV10-3; len: 14; abundance: -; CDR3aa: CAITGTMNTGELFF; CDR3nt: TGTGCCATCACCGGGACCATGAACACCGGGGAGCTGTTTTTT
j_gene: TRBJ2-7; d_gene: TRBD2; v_gene: TRBV11-2; len: 14; abundance: -; CDR3aa: CASSFAGGGREQYF; CDR3nt: TGTGCCAGCAGCTTCGCGGGAGGGGGGCGCGAGCAGTACTTC
j_gene: TRBJ1-2; d_gene: -; v_gene: TRBV4-1; len: 16; abundance: -; CDR3aa: CASKPGWTAVVYGYTF; CDR3nt: TGCGCCAGCAAACCTGGATGGACAGCGGTCGTATATGGCTACACCTTC
j_gene: TRBJ2-6; d_gene: TRBD1; v_gene: TRBV29-1; len: 16; abundance: -; CDR3aa: CSVEADRVAGANVLTF; CDR3nt: TGCAGCGTTGAAGCCGACAGGGTGGCTGGGGCCAACGTCCTGACTTTC
j_gene: TRBJ2-1; d_gene: -; v_gene: TRBV6-5; len: 13; abundance: -; CDR3aa: CASSYGQYNEQFF; CDR3nt: TGTGCCAGCAGTTACGGACAGTACAATGAGCAGTTCTTC
j_gene: TRBJ2-2; d_gene: -; v_gene: TRBV18; len: 15; abundance: -; CDR3aa: CASSPLDTNTGELFF; CDR3nt: TGTGCCAGCTCACCCCTAGACACGAACACCGGGGAGCTGTTTTTT
j_gene: TRBJ1-5; d_gene: -; v_gene: TRBV29-1; len: 14; abundance: -; CDR3aa: CMGVAFYSNQPQHF; CDR3nt: TGCATGGGGGTAGCGTTCTATAGCAATCAGCCCCAGCATTTT
j_gene: TRBJ2-7; d_gene: TRBD2; v_gene: TRBV9; len: 20; abundance: -; CDR3aa: CASSPRAGAGGPLGSYEQYF; CDR3nt: TGTGCCAGCAGCCCCCGAGCGGGAGCGGGAGGACCTTTAGGGTCCTACGAGCAGTACTTC
j_gene: TRBJ2-7; d_gene: -; v_gene: TRBV6-5; len: 15; abundance: -; CDR3aa: CASSSQGFGTYEQYF; CDR3nt: TGTGCCAGCAGCTCACAGGGCTTTGGGACCTACGAGCAGTACTTC
j_gene: TRBJ2-7; d_gene: -; v_gene: TRBV7-9; len: 14; abundance: -; CDR3aa: CASSLVGRPYEQYF; CDR3nt: TGTGCCAGCAGCTTAGTGGGGCGTCCCTACGAGCAGTACTTC